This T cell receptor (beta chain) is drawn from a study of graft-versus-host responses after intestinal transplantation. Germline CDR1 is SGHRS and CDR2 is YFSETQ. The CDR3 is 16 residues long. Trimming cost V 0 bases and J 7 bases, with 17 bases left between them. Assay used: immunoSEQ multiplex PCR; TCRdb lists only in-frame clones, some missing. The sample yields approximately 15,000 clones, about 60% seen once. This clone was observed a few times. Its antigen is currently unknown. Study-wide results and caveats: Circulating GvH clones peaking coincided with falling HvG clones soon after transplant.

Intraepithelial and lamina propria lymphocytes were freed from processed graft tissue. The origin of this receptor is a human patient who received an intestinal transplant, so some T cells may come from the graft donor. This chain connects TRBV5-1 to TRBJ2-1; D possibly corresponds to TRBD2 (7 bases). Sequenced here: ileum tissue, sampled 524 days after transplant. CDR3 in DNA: TGCGCCAGCAGCTTGGGTCGAGGCGGGGGCCAGAATGAGCAGTTCTTC. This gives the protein CASSLGRGGGQNEQFF.